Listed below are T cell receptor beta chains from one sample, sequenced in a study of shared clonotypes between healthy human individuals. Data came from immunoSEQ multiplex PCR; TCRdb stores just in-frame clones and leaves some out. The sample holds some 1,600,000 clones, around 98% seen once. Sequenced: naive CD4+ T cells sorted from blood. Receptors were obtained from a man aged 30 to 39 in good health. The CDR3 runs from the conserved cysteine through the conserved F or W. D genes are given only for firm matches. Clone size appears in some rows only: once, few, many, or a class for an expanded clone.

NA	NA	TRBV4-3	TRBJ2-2	CASSQDSAGSSNTGELFF	TGCGCCAGCAGCCAAGATTCGGCAGGGTCCTCGAACACCGGGGAGCTGTTTTTT
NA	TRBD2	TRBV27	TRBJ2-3	CASSRLAGDYTDTQYF	TGTGCCAGCAGCCGACTAGCGGGGGATTACACAGATACGCAGTATTTT
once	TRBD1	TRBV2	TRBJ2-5	CASSEETGGGETQYF	TGTGCCAGCAGTGAAGAAACAGGGGGCGGGGAGACCCAGTACTTC
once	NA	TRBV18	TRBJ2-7	CASSPTSSLAYEQYF	TGTGCCAGCTCACCGACCTCTAGCCTCGCCTACGAGCAGTACTTC
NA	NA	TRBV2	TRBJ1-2	CASSGQGDGYTF	TGTGCCAGCAGTGGTCAGGGTGATGGCTACACCTTC
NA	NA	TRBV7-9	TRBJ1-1	CASSLLANTEAFF	TGTGCCAGCAGCCTTTTGGCGAACACTGAAGCTTTCTTT
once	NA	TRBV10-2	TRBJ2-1	CASSRVDSEQFF	TGCGCCAGCTCAAGGGTTGACAGTGAGCAGTTCTTC
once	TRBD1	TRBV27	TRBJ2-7	CASSFTWTGNYEQYF	TGTGCCAGCAGTTTCACGTGGACAGGGAACTACGAGCAGTACTTC
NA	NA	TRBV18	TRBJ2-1	CASSQSAGSYNEQFF	TGTGCCAGCTCCCAGTCGGCAGGCTCCTACAATGAGCAGTTCTTC
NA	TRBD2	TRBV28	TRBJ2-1	CASSSINRGLFYNEQFF	TGTGCCAGCAGTTCCATAAACCGGGGACTATTCTACAATGAGCAGTTCTTC
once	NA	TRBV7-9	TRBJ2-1	CASTPGLDYNEQFF	TGTGCCAGCACCCCGGGACTTGATTACAATGAGCAGTTCTTC
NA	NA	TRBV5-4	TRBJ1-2	CASSLEGKRGYTF	TGTGCCAGCAGCTTGGAAGGGAAGCGTGGCTACACCTTC
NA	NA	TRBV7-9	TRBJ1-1	CASTARTLNTEAFF	TGTGCCAGCACCGCTAGAACTCTGAACACTGAAGCTTTCTTT
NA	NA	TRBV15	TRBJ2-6	CATSRDGATSGANVLTF	TGTGCCACCAGCAGAGATGGGGCTACCTCTGGGGCCAACGTCCTGACTTTC
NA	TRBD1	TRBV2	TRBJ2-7	CASDRDSSYEQYF	TGTGCCAGCGATAGGGACAGCTCCTACGAGCAGTACTTC
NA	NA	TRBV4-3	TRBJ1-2	CASSFGGGYTF	TGCGCCAGCAGCTTCGGGGGTGGCTACACCTTC
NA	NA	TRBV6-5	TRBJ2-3	CASSYSKGTSTDTQYF	TGTGCCAGCAGTTACTCGAAGGGGACCAGCACAGATACGCAGTATTTT
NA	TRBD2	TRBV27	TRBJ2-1	CASSWDYLREQFF	TGTGCCAGCAGTTGGGACTACCTCCGGGAGCAGTTCTTC
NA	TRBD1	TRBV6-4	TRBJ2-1	CASSDLDRGILFF	TGTGCCAGCAGTGACCTGGACAGGGGCATTCTGTTCTTC
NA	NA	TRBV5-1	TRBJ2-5	CASRLGTQETQYF	TGCGCCAGCAGACTAGGGACGCAAGAGACCCAGTACTTC
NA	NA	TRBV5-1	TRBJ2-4	CASSPPREGESKNIQYF	TGCGCCAGCAGCCCACCTCGCGAAGGGGAGTCCAAAAACATTCAGTACTTC
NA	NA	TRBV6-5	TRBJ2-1	CASSLDGSRNEQFF	TGTGCCAGCAGTTTAGACGGGAGTCGCAATGAGCAGTTCTTC